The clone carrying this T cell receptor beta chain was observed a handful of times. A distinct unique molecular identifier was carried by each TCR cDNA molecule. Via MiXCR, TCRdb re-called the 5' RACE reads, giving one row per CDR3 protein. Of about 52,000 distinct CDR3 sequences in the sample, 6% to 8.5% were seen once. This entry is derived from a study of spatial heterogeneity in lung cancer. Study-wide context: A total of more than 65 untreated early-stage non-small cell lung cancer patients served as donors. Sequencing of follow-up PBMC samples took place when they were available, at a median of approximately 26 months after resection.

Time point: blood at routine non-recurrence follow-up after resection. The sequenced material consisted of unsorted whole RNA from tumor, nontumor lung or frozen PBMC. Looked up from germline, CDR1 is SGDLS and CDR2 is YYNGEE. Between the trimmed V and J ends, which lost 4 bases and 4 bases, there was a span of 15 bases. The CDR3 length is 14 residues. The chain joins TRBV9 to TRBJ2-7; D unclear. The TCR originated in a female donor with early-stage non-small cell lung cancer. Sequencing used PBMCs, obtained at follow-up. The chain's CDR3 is CASSPGSSLYEQYF. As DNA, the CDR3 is TGTGCCAGCAGCCCAGGTTCCAGCCTATACGAGCAGTACTTC.